These 13 T cell receptor beta chains share one sample of origin, sequenced in a study of cytomegalovirus exposure and HLA in healthy donors. Primers for the PCR totalled 60 Vbeta and 13 Jbeta. The data were produced by immunoSEQ multiplex PCR, yet TCRdb's version contains in-frame clones alone and is incomplete. The profile shows 110,000 or so clones, 77% of them singletons. Sample: PBMCs. Receptors originate from a middle-aged man in good health and CMV-seropositive.

The chain uses TRBV2 and TRBJ1-5; D unresolved. V was shortened by 5 bases and J by 1 base, with 12 bases between the two germline ends. Germline V gives CDR1 SNHLY, CDR2 FYNNEI. The CDR3 extends over 15 amino acids. Here the CDR3 reads CASSYSRPSNQPQHF. As DNA, the CDR3 is TGTGCCAGCAGTTACAGCCGGCCGAGCAATCAGCCCCAGCATTTT.

The genes are TRBV7-2 and TRBJ1-1, with D possibly matching TRBD1 (5 bases). In germline, CDR1 is SGHTA, CDR2 FQGNSA. Trimming stripped 5 bases from V and 0 bases from J, with 19 bases between. This CDR3 has 17 residues. In DNA, the CDR3 is TGTGCCAGCAGCCCTTATGATGGGGCTGAATTGAACACTGAAGCTTTCTTT. It is translated as CASSPYDGAELNTEAFF.

V gene TRBV7-9 combines with J gene TRBJ1-2, with 9 bases identical to TRBD1. The V and J ends lost 6 bases and 8 bases, in that order; junction bases with no gene match: 7. Germline V CDR1 and CDR2: SEHNR, FQNEAQ (reference sequence). The CDR3 extends over 13 amino acids. In nucleotides, the CDR3 is TGTGCCAGCAGGATGAGGGACAGGGAAGGCTACACCTTC. Amino acid sequence: CASRMRDREGYTF. Filled out from reference TRBV7-9 and TRBJ1-2, the complete variable domain reads DTGVSQNPRHKITKRGQNVTFRCDPISEHNRLYWYRQTLGQGPEFLTYFQNEAQLEKSRLLSDRFSAERPKGSFSTLEIQRTEQGDSAMYLCASRMRDREGYTFGSGTRLTVV.

The genes are TRBV2 and TRBJ2-7; 9 positions agree with TRBD1. The CDR3 is 14 amino acids. Losses at the gene ends were 10 bases for V and 4 bases for J; bases not matched to a gene: 11. Per germline, CDR1 SNHLY and CDR2 FYNNEI. CDR3 residues: CATRPGQGSYEQYF. CDR3 bases: TGTGCCACCAGACCGGGACAGGGCTCGTACGAGCAGTACTTC.

CDR3 nucleotides: TGTGCCAGCAGCTTGGTAGGTAGGCGGACTGAAGCTTTCTTT. Translation gives CASSLVGRRTEAFF. This sequence joins TRBV5-6 and TRBJ1-1; D is uncertain. The CDR3 contains 14 residues. CDR1 SGHDT and CDR2 YYEEEE come from the germline V gene. The V gene lost 0 bases and the J gene lost 5 bases, with 11 bases spanning the gap.

The rearrangement joins TRBV2 to TRBJ2-3; 7 bases line up with TRBD1. The CDR3 spans 15 residues. Germline V gene lookup returns CDR1 SNHLY and CDR2 FYNNEI. V lost 5 bases, J lost 0 bases, and 5 bases stayed unmatched. Here the CDR3 DNA reads TGTGCCAGCAGTCGTAGGGACAGCAGCACAGATACGCAGTATTTT. Protein sequence: CASSRRDSSTDTQYF.

This chain links TRBV6-6 with TRBJ1-5, with 9 nucleotides matching TRBD1. This CDR3 is built from 16 residues. The trim removed 4 bases at V and 2 bases at J, leaving 6 bases unmatched. Per the germline V gene, CDR1 is MNHNY and CDR2 is SVGAGI (reference sequence). The CDR3 DNA is TGTGCCAGCAGTTCGCGGGACAGGGAGGGCAATCAGCCCCAGCATTTT. Its translation: CASSSRDREGNQPQHF.

The genes are TRBV2 and TRBJ1-3, with 10 bases fitting TRBD1. The CDR3 runs to 19 residues. Trimming cost V 7 bases and J 4 bases; bases outside gene matches: 19. Germline CDR1 SNHLY, CDR2 FYNNEI. CDR3 nucleotide sequence: TGTGCCAGCAAATACTATGGAACCGGGACAGGGGATGCCGGAAACACCATATATTTT. Its protein product is CASKYYGTGTGDAGNTIYF.

The V and J genes are TRBV9 and TRBJ2-7; 9 positions match TRBD2. This CDR3 region has 15 residues. Germline V CDR1 and CDR2: SGDLS, YYNGEE. V was pared by 4 bases and J by 0 bases, with 5 bases of the junction left unmatched. The CDR3 loop reads CASSPSGESSYEQYF. The CDR3 DNA sequence: TGTGCCAGCAGCCCTAGCGGGGAGAGCTCCTACGAGCAGTACTTC.

This clone was seen a handful of times. Other DNA sequences of this sample code for an identical CDR3. This sequence joins TRBV6-4 and TRBJ2-3, with D possibly being TRBD2 (5 bases). CDR3 length: 13 amino acids. With 3 bases removed from V and 1 base from J, the gap between germline ends came to 5 bases. CDR1 is MRHNA and CDR2 is SNTAGT in the germline V gene. CDR3 bases: TGTGCCAGCAGTGAAGCGGGCACAGATACGCAGTATTTT. Its protein is CASSEAGTDTQYF.

The J gene is TRBJ1-5, the V gene TRBV6-1, with 8 bases that match TRBD1. From germline, CDR1 is MNHNS and CDR2 SASEGT. Losses at the gene ends were 4 bases for V and 4 bases for J; bases not matched to a gene: 9. The CDR3 is made up of 16 amino acids. CDR3 sequence (DNA): TGTGCCAGCAGTGCCAGCGACAGGGGACGGAATCAGCCCCAGCATTTT. This codes for CASSASDRGRNQPQHF.

Regarding this clone: Other nucleotide sequences from this sample produce the same CDR3. The CDR3 is CASSPRDRDNSPLHF. The CDR3 DNA sequence: TGTGCCAGCAGCCCGAGGGACAGGGATAATTCACCCCTCCACTTT. The V gene is TRBV7-2, the J gene TRBJ1-6; 9 bases align to TRBD1. The CDR3 has 15 amino acids. V lost 5 bases and J lost 5; bases outside the gene matches: 4. Germline loops: CDR1 SGHTA, CDR2 FQGNSA.

This clone has just a few counts. The sample holds other DNA sequences that translate to the same CDR3. V gene TRBV7-2 combines with J gene TRBJ1-5, with D possibly TRBD1 on 5 matching bases. The CDR3 has 15 residues. V gave up 5 bases and J gave up 0 bases, with 11 bases separating them. The germline CDR1 and CDR2 sequences are SGHTA and FQGNSA. The CDR3 sequence: CASSPTGYSNQPQHF. In DNA, the CDR3 is TGTGCCAGCAGCCCAACAGGATATAGCAATCAGCCCCAGCATTTT.